The clone carrying this T cell receptor (beta chain) showed up just a few times. Its specificity is unknown. The V end was cut by 3 bases, the J end by 2 bases, with 14 bases between. Germline V gene lookup returns CDR1 SGDLS and CDR2 YYNGEE. The CDR3 runs to 15 residues. The data stem from a study of beta chain features in type 1 diabetes. Study results and caveats: There was no resolution here of whether HLA type influences TCRB rearrangement. VDJ junctions from patients with type 1 diabetes contained fewer insertions and more deletions. TCRB CDR3 length was moderately but significantly reduced in all four CD4+ subsets of Type 1 diabetes patients.

Reverse transcription of all isolated RNA meant that expressed TCRB transcripts were sequenced. Using immunoSEQ multiplex PCR, the repertoire was profiled, and TCRdb retains in-frame clones only, with some absent. The sample lists roughly 730,000 clones; 10% to 15% were seen once. The receptor was derived from a man aged 18 to 30 with type 1 diabetes. V usage is TRBV9 and J usage is TRBJ2-5; D tentatively reads TRBD1 or TRBD2 (5 bases each). What was sequenced was naive CD4+ T cells from blood. This CDR3 reads CASSDSPGPQETQYF. CDR3 bases: TGTGCCAGCAGCGATTCACCGGGACCACAAGAGACCCAGTACTTC.